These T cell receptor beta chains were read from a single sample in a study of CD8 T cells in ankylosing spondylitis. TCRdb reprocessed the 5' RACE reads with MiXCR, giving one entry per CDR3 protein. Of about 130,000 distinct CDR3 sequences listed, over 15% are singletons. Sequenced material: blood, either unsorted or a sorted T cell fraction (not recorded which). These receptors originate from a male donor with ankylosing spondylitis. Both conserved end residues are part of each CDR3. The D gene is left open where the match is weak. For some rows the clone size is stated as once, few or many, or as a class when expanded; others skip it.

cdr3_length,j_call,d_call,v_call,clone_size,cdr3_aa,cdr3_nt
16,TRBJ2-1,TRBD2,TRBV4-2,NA,CASSPRREVSYNEQFF,TGTGCCAGCAGCCCTCGGCGGGAGGTCTCCTACAATGAGCAGTTCTTC
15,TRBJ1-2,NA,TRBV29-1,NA,CSVPAEGGANYGYTF,TGCAGCGTACCCGCGGAGGGGGGAGCTAACTATGGCTACACCTTC
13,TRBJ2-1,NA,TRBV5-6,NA,CASSSTRWNEQFF,TGTGCCAGCAGCTCGACTAGATGGAATGAGCAGTTCTTC
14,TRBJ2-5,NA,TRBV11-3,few,CASSLSAAAQTQYF,TGTGCCAGCAGCTTATCTGCAGCAGCCCAGACCCAGTACTTC
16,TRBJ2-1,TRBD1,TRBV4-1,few,CASSPSGQGRYNEQFF,TGCGCCAGCAGCCCATCGGGACAGGGACGGTACAATGAGCAGTTCTTC
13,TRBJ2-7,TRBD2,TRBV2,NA,CATGGGDSYEQYF,TGTGCCACCGGGGGGGGCGACTCCTACGAGCAGTACTTC
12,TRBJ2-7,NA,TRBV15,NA,CATSSSGYEQYF,TGTGCCACCAGCAGTTCGGGCTACGAGCAGTACTTC
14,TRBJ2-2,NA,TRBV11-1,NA,CASSRGPNTGELFF,TGTGCCAGCTCCAGGGGACCGAACACCGGGGAGCTGTTTTTT
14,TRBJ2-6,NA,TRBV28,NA,CASRGGTGANVLTF,TGTGCCAGCAGGGGGGGAACTGGGGCCAACGTCCTGACTTTC
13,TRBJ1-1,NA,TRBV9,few,CASSPPGTNGAFF,TGTGCCAGCAGCCCCCCCGGGACGAACGGCGCTTTCTTT